Sequencing of this TCR beta chain was carried out in a study of blood T cell repertoires in COVID-19. Study-wide context: Acute-phase and convalescent COVID-19 samples originated in the United States, Italy and Spain. The cDNA or gDNA used as material had been derived from T cells, B-cell-depleted T cells, or PBMCs.

In the authors' methods: Amplification of reference gene primers was used by the study to estimate nucleated cell counts. Assay used: immunoSEQ multiplex PCR; TCRdb lists only in-frame clones, some missing. The DNA gave D and trimming, while V, J and clone size come from that table. The data hold 220,000 or so clones, with more than 75% observed a single time. This CDR3 has 15 residues. CDR1 and CDR2 from the germline V gene are SNHLY and FYNNEI. The V gene lost 1 base and the J gene lost 1 base, with 7 bases spanning the gap. This rearrangement joins TRBV2 to TRBJ2-2; D is undetermined. The TCR originated in a woman of 80 years or more with COVID-19, enrolled during active disease. The sequenced sample was peripheral blood. The CDR3, as DNA: TGTGCCAGCAGTGAAGTCCGGGTGAACACCGGGGAGCTGTTTTTT. It encodes CASSEVRVNTGELFF.